This T cell receptor (beta chain) was retrieved from a study of cytomegalovirus exposure and HLA in healthy donors. Overall study: Unique TCRs from HLA-typed donors, 75 million to 100 million of them, were held in an early data release.

Broader study findings: It emerged from a later analysis that several of the most significant clusters appeared to be linked to common viral pathogens.

As to this clone: The antigen is undetermined.

PCR primers comprised 60 Vbeta and 13 Jbeta primers. Some clones are missing from TCRdb's copy, which holds only in-frame ones; the method was immunoSEQ multiplex PCR. The data hold 150,000 or so clones, with approximately 80% observed a single time. V dropped 4 bases and J dropped 1 base, with 11 bases sitting between them. The CDR3 extends over 14 amino acids. Germline V gene sequence: CDR1 SGHRS, CDR2 YFSETQ. The TCR originated in a man aged 50-60 years in good health and CMV-seronegative. This chain connects TRBV5-1 to TRBJ2-5; D perhaps matches TRBD1 (5 bases). Sequencing was done on a sample of PBMCs. CDR3 in amino acids: CASSRTSSQETQYF. As DNA, the CDR3 is TGCGCCAGCAGCAGGACAAGCAGCCAAGAGACCCAGTACTTC.